Listed below are T cell receptor beta chains from one sample, sequenced in a study of cytomegalovirus exposure and HLA in healthy donors. Repertoires were generated with immunoSEQ multiplex PCR, while TCRdb's copy carries only in-frame clones and drops some. The sample yields 100,000 to 150,000 clones, roughly 17% seen once. The sequenced sample consisted of PBMCs. The receptors shown here come from a female donor in good health and CMV-seropositive. Each CDR3 is given with its conserved first and last residue. A D gene is named only where the DNA matches it firmly. Size tells how often a clone was seen (once, few, many) or the class of an expanded clone, and some rows leave it out.

v_gene,j_gene,abundance,d_gene,CDR3nt,CDR3aa
TRBV7-6,TRBJ2-1,NA,NA,TGTGCCACCTCATACGGAGGGGTCAACAATGAGCAGTTCTTC,CATSYGGVNNEQFF
TRBV9,TRBJ1-5,few,NA,TGTGCCAGCAGCGTAGGGGCAGGGAATCAGCCCCAGCATTTT,CASSVGAGNQPQHF
TRBV29-1,TRBJ1-3,few,NA,TGCAGCGTGCAGGGGTCGGGGACTGGAAACACCATATATTTT,CSVQGSGTGNTIYF
TRBV4-3,TRBJ1-1,NA,NA,TGCGCCAGCAGCCAAGGGTCGGGAATTGGCACTGAAGCTTTCTTT,CASSQGSGIGTEAFF
TRBV5-1,TRBJ2-7,few,TRBD1,TGCGCCAGCAGCTTCCGGGACAGTGTGATTGAGCAGTACTTC,CASSFRDSVIEQYF
TRBV7-8,TRBJ1-3,few,TRBD1,TGTGCCAGCAGCCCCCGGCCAGGGGGCGATCCCATCTCTGGAAACACCATATATTTT,CASSPRPGGDPISGNTIYF
TRBV14,TRBJ2-5,NA,TRBD2,TGTGCCAGCAGCCGCAGACTAGCGGGAGGGCTAGAGACCCAGTACTTC,CASSRRLAGGLETQYF
TRBV6-1,TRBJ2-7,few,TRBD1,TGTGCCAGCAGCCGGACAGGCTCAAGCTCCTACGAGCAGTACTTC,CASSRTGSSSYEQYF
TRBV4-2,TRBJ2-3,NA,TRBD2,TGTGCCAGCAGCCAAGGACTAGCGGGAGTCTCCGATACGCAGTATTTT,CASSQGLAGVSDTQYF
TRBV27,TRBJ2-7,NA,NA,TGTGCCAGCAGCTTGCGGACAGCCGACTCCTACGAGCAGTACTTC,CASSLRTADSYEQYF
TRBV28,TRBJ1-4,few,NA,TGTGCCACTTACGGGGGGTTCGGTGAAAAACTGTTTTTT,CATYGGFGEKLFF
TRBV7-9,TRBJ2-5,NA,NA,TGTGCCAGCAGCTTGACCCGGGACTTGTACCAAGAGACCCAGTACTTC,CASSLTRDLYQETQYF
TRBV5-1,TRBJ2-1,NA,NA,TGCGCCAGCAGCAACTCACAGGCGGATACATACAATGAGCAGTTCTTC,CASSNSQADTYNEQFF
TRBV7-9,TRBJ2-5,NA,TRBD2,TGTGCCAGCAGCCGAGCGGGGGGGCCCCAAGAGACCCAGTACTTC,CASSRAGGPQETQYF
TRBV30,TRBJ1-2,NA,TRBD1,TGTGCCTGGAGTAGGGGGCACGGTAACTATGGCTACACCTTC,CAWSRGHGNYGYTF
TRBV5-6,TRBJ2-7,few,NA,TGTGCCAGCAGCGTTGAGGGTGTCGCTACCTACGAGCAGTACTTC,CASSVEGVATYEQYF
TRBV27,TRBJ2-7,few,TRBD1,TGTGCCAGCAGTCCCAGGACAGGGCTTTCCTACGAGCAGTACTTC,CASSPRTGLSYEQYF
TRBV19,TRBJ2-2,few,NA,TGTGCCAGTAGTATCGATGCGGGTCTAGGGGAGCTGTTTTTT,CASSIDAGLGELFF
TRBV19,TRBJ2-2,few,NA,TGTGCCAGTAATGGGGGCGCGAGGCCCGGGGAGCTGTTTTTT,CASNGGARPGELFF
TRBV5-8,TRBJ1-3,few,NA,TGTGCCAGCAGCTTGCTTGGAAACACCATATATTTT,CASSLLGNTIYF
TRBV7-6,TRBJ2-1,few,TRBD1,TGTGCCAGCAGCTCTGAGGGGGCAGAGCAGTTCTTC,CASSSEGAEQFF
TRBV6-6,TRBJ1-1,few,TRBD1,TGTGCCAGCAGTAGACAGGGGAACACTGAAGCTTTCTTT,CASSRQGNTEAFF